The text below deals with one TCR beta chain. Measured with immunoSEQ multiplex PCR; TCRdb has only the in-frame clones, and not every one. The sample consists of roughly 260,000 clones, about 87% of them appearing once. The CDR3 is made up of 14 amino acids. V dropped 5 bases and J dropped 6 bases, with 17 bases sitting between them. Per germline, CDR1 SEHNR and CDR2 FQNEAQ (reference sequence). The data belong to a study of blood T cell repertoires in COVID-19. This TCR was sampled from a woman in her forties or fifties with acute or convalescent COVID-19. This chain joins TRBV7-9 and TRBJ2-7; D might be TRBD2 (5 bases). Sequenced input: peripheral blood. CDR3 protein: CASSPIAGGPEQYF. In nucleotides, the CDR3 is TGTGCCAGCAGCCCTATAGCTGGAGGTCCCGAGCAGTACTTC.